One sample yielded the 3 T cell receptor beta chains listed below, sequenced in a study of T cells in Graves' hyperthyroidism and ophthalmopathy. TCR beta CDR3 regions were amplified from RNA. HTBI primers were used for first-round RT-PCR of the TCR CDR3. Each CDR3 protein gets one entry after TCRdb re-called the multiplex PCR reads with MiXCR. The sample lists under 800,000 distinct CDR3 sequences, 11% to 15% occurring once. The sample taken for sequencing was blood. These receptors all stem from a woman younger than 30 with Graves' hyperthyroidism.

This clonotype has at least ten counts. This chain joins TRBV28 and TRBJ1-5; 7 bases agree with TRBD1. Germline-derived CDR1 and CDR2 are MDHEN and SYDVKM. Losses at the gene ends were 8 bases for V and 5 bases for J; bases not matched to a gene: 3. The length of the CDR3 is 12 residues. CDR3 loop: CASDRVYQPQHF. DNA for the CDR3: TGTGCCAGCGACAGGGTGTATCAGCCCCAGCATTTT.

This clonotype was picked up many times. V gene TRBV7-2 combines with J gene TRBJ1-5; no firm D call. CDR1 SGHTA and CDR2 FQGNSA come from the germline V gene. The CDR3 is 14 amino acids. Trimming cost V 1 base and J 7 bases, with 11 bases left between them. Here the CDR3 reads CASSLVGLGQPQHF. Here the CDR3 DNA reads TGTGCCAGCAGCTTAGTTGGCCTGGGGCAGCCCCAGCATTTT.

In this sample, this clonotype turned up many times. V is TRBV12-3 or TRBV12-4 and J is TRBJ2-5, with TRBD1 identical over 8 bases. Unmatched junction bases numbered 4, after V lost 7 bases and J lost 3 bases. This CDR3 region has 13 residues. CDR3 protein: CASTLTGEETQYF. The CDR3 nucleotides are TGTGCCAGCACCCTGACAGGGGAAGAGACCCAGTACTTC.